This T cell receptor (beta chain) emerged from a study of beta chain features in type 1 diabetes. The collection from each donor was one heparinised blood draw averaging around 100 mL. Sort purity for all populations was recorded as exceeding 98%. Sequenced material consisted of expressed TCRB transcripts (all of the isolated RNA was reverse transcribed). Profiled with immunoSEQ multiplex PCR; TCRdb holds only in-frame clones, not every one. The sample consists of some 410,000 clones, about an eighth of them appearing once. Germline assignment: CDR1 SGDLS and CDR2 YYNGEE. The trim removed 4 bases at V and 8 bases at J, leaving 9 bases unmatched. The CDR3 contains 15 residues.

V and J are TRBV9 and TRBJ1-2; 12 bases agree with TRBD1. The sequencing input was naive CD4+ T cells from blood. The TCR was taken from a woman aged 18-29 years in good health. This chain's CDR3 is CASSPPGQGAGGYTF. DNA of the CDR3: TGTGCCAGCAGCCCCCCGGGACAGGGGGCAGGAGGCTACACCTTC.